Shown below are 12 T cell receptor beta chains from a single sample sequenced in a study of blood T cell repertoires in COVID-19. Data came from immunoSEQ multiplex PCR; TCRdb stores just in-frame clones and leaves some out. The sample holds 150,000 to 200,000 clones, nearly 85% seen once. Sequenced input: peripheral blood. The source of these receptors is a woman aged 30 to 39 with acute or convalescent COVID-19.

The V call is TRBV4-3, the J call TRBJ1-6; no firm D call. This CDR3 has 16 residues. Germline CDR1 is LGHNA and CDR2 is YSLEER. Trimming left V 0 bases short and J 11 bases short, with 17 bases between. The CDR3 is CASSQDSGRGGAPLHF. CDR3 DNA: TGCGCCAGCAGCCAAGATTCTGGCCGGGGTGGCGCACCCCTCCACTTT.

The chain employs TRBV28 and TRBJ1-5, with 8 bases identical to TRBD1. This CDR3 contains 14 residues. The germline V gene has CDR1 MDHEN and CDR2 SYDVKM. After removal of 6 bases from V and 2 bases from J, the junction contained 3 bases not matched to a gene. Written as DNA, the CDR3 is TGTGCCAGCAGATCGGGACAGGGCAATCAGCCCCAGCATTTT. It yields the protein CASRSGQGNQPQHF.

This clone was detected only a few times. This chain uses TRBV7-2 with TRBJ1-6; D unresolved. There are 14 residues in the CDR3. The germline gives CDR1 SGHTA, CDR2 FQGNSA. V was clipped by 5 bases and J by 10 bases, with 15 bases between them. This CDR3 reads CASSQDGLRSPLHF. The CDR3 nucleotides are TGTGCCAGCAGCCAAGACGGGTTAAGATCACCCCTCCACTTT. Together with reference TRBV7-2 and TRBJ1-6, the CDR3 gives the full variable domain: GAGVSQSPSNKVTEKGKDVELRCDPISGHTALYWYRQSLGQGLEFLIYFQGNSAPDKSGLPSDRFSAERTGGSVSTLTIQRTQQEDSAVYLCASSQDGLRSPLHFGNGTRLTVT.

This clone is a singleton in its sample. This chain links TRBV19 with TRBJ1-4; a possible D gene is TRBD1 (5 bases). CDR3 length equals 15 residues. V lost 0 bases and J lost 11, with 16 bases in between. Germline assignment: CDR1 LNHDA and CDR2 SQIVND (reference sequence). The CDR3 DNA is TGTGCCAGTAGTATAGACTCAGGGCTCCTTAGGAAACTGTTTTTT. This codes for CASSIDSGLLRKLFF.

The chain uses TRBV5-1 and TRBJ1-6; TRBD1 aligns across 8 bases. This CDR3 comprises 14 residues. V dropped 5 bases and J dropped 8; count of bases not matched to a gene: 6. Germline V gives CDR1 SGHRS, CDR2 YFSETQ. CDR3 bases: TGCGCCAGCAGATCCGACAGGGGTGATTCACCCCTCCACTTT. As protein: CASRSDRGDSPLHF.

The V and J genes are TRBV27 and TRBJ1-1, with D possibly being TRBD1 (5 bases). Deletions cut 6 bases from V and 1 base from J, with 12 bases between. The CDR3 is 14 amino acids. Germline V gene sequence: CDR1 MNHEY, CDR2 SMNVEV (reference sequence). Here the CDR3 reads CASSHRFTNTEAFF. Written as DNA, the CDR3 is TGTGCCAGCAGCCACAGGTTCACGAACACTGAAGCTTTCTTT.

This chain connects TRBV5-6 to TRBJ1-1; TRBD1 matches 9 bases. The CDR3 spans 14 residues. The J segment lost 4 bases and the V segment lost 4 bases, leaving 5 bases of the junction unmatched. The germline V gene has CDR1 SGHDT and CDR2 YYEEEE. DNA of the CDR3: TGTGCCAGCAGCACAGACAGGGGGATCACTGAAGCTTTCTTT. Its translation is CASSTDRGITEAFF.

The chain combines TRBV11-2 with TRBJ1-2; possible D gene TRBD1, 6 bases. The CDR3 is made up of 17 amino acids. V gave up 6 bases and J gave up 1 base, with 21 bases separating them. Germline V gene data show CDR1 as SGHAT and CDR2 as FQNNGV. The CDR3: CASRPYRRTDGNYGYTF. The CDR3 nucleotides are TGTGCCAGCAGACCTTATCGACGGACAGATGGTAACTATGGCTACACCTTC.

The gene calls are TRBV28 and TRBJ1-2; perhaps TRBD1 as D (6 bases). Germline V lookup: CDR1 MDHEN, CDR2 SYDVKM. The CDR3 consists of 15 residues. Trimming removed 4 bases from V and 6 bases from J, with 18 bases in between. The chain's CDR3 is CASSSPGGGENGYTF. Written as DNA, the CDR3 is TGTGCCAGCAGTTCCCCGGGAGGGGGGGAGAATGGCTACACCTTC.

This clone was picked up one time. The rearrangement joins TRBV11-3 to TRBJ2-7; 8 positions agree with TRBD1. CDR1 is SGHNT, CDR2 YENEEA, per germline. This CDR3 region has 13 residues. V was clipped by 1 base and J by 6 bases; unmatched bases: 2. CDR3 residues: CASSLGTGGEQYF. Written as DNA, the CDR3 is TGTGCCAGCAGCTTAGGAACAGGGGGCGAGCAGTACTTC. The full variable domain, rest sourced from reference TRBV11-3 and TRBJ2-7, is EAGVVQSPRYKIIEKKQPVAFWCNPISGHNTLYWYLQNLGQGPELLIRYENEEAVDDSQLPKDRFSAERLKGVDSTLKIQPAELGDSAVYLCASSLGTGGEQYFGPGTRLTVT.

The CDR3 sequence: CASSPMTKSDTEAFF. CDR3 in DNA: TGTGCCAGCTCACCGATGACAAAAAGTGACACTGAAGCTTTCTTT. V is TRBV18 and J is TRBJ1-1, with D unclear. This CDR3 has 15 amino acids. V lost 3 bases to trimming and J lost 3 bases, with 14 bases between them. CDR1 KGHSH and CDR2 LQKENI come from the germline V gene.

This clone was observed once. The chain is built from TRBV7-2 and TRBJ2-3, with 10 bases fitting TRBD2. CDR1 is SGHTA, CDR2 FQGNSA, per germline. V was pared by 3 bases and J by 0 bases, with 6 bases of the junction left unmatched. This CDR3 has 17 residues. The CDR3 loop reads CASSFPGLAKSTDTQYF. The CDR3 DNA follows: TGTGCCAGCAGCTTCCCGGGACTAGCGAAGAGCACAGATACGCAGTATTTT.